The sequence of this TCR beta chain was determined in a study of T-cell memory formation after mild COVID-19. Study summary: Most TCR clusters belonged to a single donor.

General study findings and limits: The authors left the SARS-CoV-2 specificity of second-wave clones peaking on day 37 unconfirmed.

Germline assignment: CDR1 DFQATT and CDR2 SNEGSKA (reference sequence). V was pared by 3 bases and J by 3 bases, with 11 bases between. CDR3 length equals 13 residues. In the case of this clonotype: Its target is not known.

TCRdb fed the 5' RACE reads into MiXCR, producing one record per CDR3 protein. The repertoire consists of about 470,000 distinct CDR3 sequences, with 20% to 30% occurring once and the leading ten covering under 15%. The TCR comes from an adult woman who had mild COVID-19 (a few samples of this study predate the infection). Cell type and time point are not known. The chain links TRBV20-1 to TRBJ1-1; a weak D match, TRBD1 (5 bases). Source material: PBMCs or a T cell subset sorted from them (not recorded which). The CDR3 nucleotides are TGCAGTGCTAGGCGGCGGGGGTACACTGAAGCTTTCTTT. This codes for CSARRRGYTEAFF.